This passage covers 18 T cell receptor beta chains from one sample sequenced in a study of cytomegalovirus exposure and HLA in healthy donors. It was with 60 Vbeta and 13 Jbeta primers that the PCR ran. Repertoires were generated with immunoSEQ multiplex PCR, while TCRdb's copy carries only in-frame clones and drops some. The sample records fewer than 350,000 clones, 70% to 90% being singletons. Sequencing input: PBMCs. These receptors all stem from a woman between 18 and 29 years old in good health and CMV-seronegative.

The rearrangement links TRBV27 to TRBJ1-5, with TRBD1 matching 9 bases. CDR1 MNHEY and CDR2 SMNVEV come from the germline V gene (reference sequence). This CDR3 has 13 residues. V lost 6 bases and J lost 6; bases outside the gene matches: 3. CDR3 residues: CASSGQGIQPQHF. The CDR3, as DNA: TGTGCCAGCAGCGGACAGGGGATTCAGCCCCAGCATTTT.

The J gene is TRBJ1-1, the V gene TRBV5-1, with D perhaps TRBD1 (5 bases). Germline V gives CDR1 SGHRS, CDR2 YFSETQ. Trimming cost V 5 bases and J 5 bases, with 16 bases left between them. This CDR3 spans 14 amino acids. The DNA of the CDR3 is TGCGCCAGCAGGACTGGAGGGGTTGGAACTGAAGCTTTCTTT. Residues: CASRTGGVGTEAFF.

V and J are TRBV6-5 and TRBJ1-2; a weak D match, TRBD1 (6 bases). Between the trimmed V and J ends, which lost 4 bases and 7 bases, there was a span of 13 bases. The CDR3 has 13 amino acids. Germline CDR1 and CDR2: MNHEY and SVGAGI. The CDR3 reads CASSSRGAGGYTF. In DNA, the CDR3 is TGTGCCAGCAGTTCCCGGGGGGCGGGTGGCTACACCTTC.

V usage is TRBV4-1 and J usage is TRBJ2-5, with 7 bases identical to TRBD1. The last part of the DNA fits TRBJ2-7 better; the J call may be wrong. Germline assignment: CDR1 MGHRA and CDR2 YSYEKL. The CDR3 length is 14 residues. The CDR3 region is CASSQGGGGYEQYF. Here the CDR3 DNA reads TGCGCCAGCAGCCAAGGAGGGGGCGGCTACGAGCAGTACTTC.

The chain uses TRBV18 and TRBJ2-7, with a weak D call TRBD1 (5 bases). CDR3 length: 12 residues. From germline, CDR1 is KGHSH and CDR2 LQKENI. Trimming stripped 4 bases from V and 4 bases from J, with 8 bases between. The CDR3 nucleotides are TGTGCCAGCTCACAGCAGGGTTACGAGCAGTACTTC. It yields the protein CASSQQGYEQYF.

The chain couples TRBV29-1 to TRBJ2-5; TRBD2 matches at 9 bases. This CDR3 is 14 amino acids long. The germline gives CDR1 SQVTM, CDR2 ANQGSEA. Trimming cost V 7 bases and J 1 base; bases outside gene matches: 7. As DNA, the CDR3 is TGCAGCGGTCGTGGCGGGGGGGCCCAAGAGACCCAGTACTTC. It encodes CSGRGGGAQETQYF.

The rearrangement joins TRBV19 to TRBJ1-2; 7 bases align to TRBD1. Germline lookup yields CDR1 LNHDA and CDR2 SQIVND (reference sequence). This CDR3 region has 16 residues. J gave up 1 base and V 4 bases, and 9 bases lay outside the gene matches. CDR3 coding DNA: TGTGCCAGTAGTAGAGTGCAGGGGACAGTTAACTATGGCTACACCTTC. It codes for CASSRVQGTVNYGYTF.

The DNA of the CDR3 is TGTGCCAGCAACCCGACAGTTTTGAGAGAGCAGTACTTC. Translating gives CASNPTVLREQYF. V gene TRBV2 combines with J gene TRBJ2-7; D is possibly TRBD1 (5 bases). V lost 7 bases, J lost 7 bases, and 17 bases lay in between. The CDR3 totals 13 residues. Germline V gene lookup returns CDR1 SNHLY and CDR2 FYNNEI.

The V and J genes are TRBV25-1 and TRBJ1-2, with unresolved D. CDR1 and CDR2 (germline): MGHDK, SYGVNS. V lost 2 bases and J lost 2, with 6 bases in between. CDR3 length equals 13 residues. The CDR3 DNA reads TGTGCCAGCAGTGAACTAGCGAACTATGGCTACACCTTC. This sequence encodes CASSELANYGYTF.

The rearrangement links TRBV10-2 to TRBJ2-1, with D possibly being TRBD2 (7 bases). CDR3 length: 15 amino acids. Trimming shortened V by 6 bases and J by 6 bases, and 18 bases separated the two germline ends. Germline values: CDR1 WSHSY, CDR2 SAAADI. This CDR3 is CASRVGGGASNEQFF. DNA of the CDR3: TGCGCCAGCAGAGTGGGAGGGGGGGCCAGCAATGAGCAGTTCTTC.

The chain carries TRBV2 and TRBJ2-7; 8 bases map to TRBD1. CDR1 is SNHLY and CDR2 is FYNNEI in the germline V gene. V gave up 6 bases and J gave up 2 bases; unmatched junction bases: 9. The CDR3 extends over 15 amino acids. The CDR3 spells CASSLLGQETYEQYF. CDR3 in DNA: TGTGCCAGCAGCCTTTTGGGACAGGAAACCTACGAGCAGTACTTC.

J is TRBJ1-5 and V is TRBV18, with TRBD1 matching 7 bases. Germline V gives CDR1 KGHSH, CDR2 LQKENI. The junction had 3 bases not matched to a gene; V was cut back by 2 bases and J by 5 bases. There are 14 residues in the CDR3. This CDR3 is CASSPTGEDQPQHF. In nucleotides, the CDR3 is TGTGCCAGCTCACCAACAGGGGAGGATCAGCCCCAGCATTTT.

The rearrangement joins TRBV5-1 to TRBJ2-7; a weak D match, TRBD2 (5 bases). There are 12 residues in the CDR3. Trimming left V 4 bases short and J 3 bases short, with 8 bases between. Germline loops: CDR1 SGHRS, CDR2 YFSETQ. The chain's CDR3 is CASSPEGYEQYF. DNA for the CDR3: TGCGCCAGCAGCCCTGAGGGCTACGAGCAGTACTTC.

The CDR3 sequence is CASSRLAGGQDTQYF. For the CDR3, the DNA is TGCGCCAGCAGTAGACTAGCGGGGGGGCAAGATACGCAGTATTTT. The rearrangement uses TRBV10-1 and TRBJ2-3; 14 nucleotides align to TRBD2. The ends lost 5 bases at V and 5 bases at J; junction bases unmatched: 3. The length of the CDR3 is 15 residues. Germline CDR1 reads WNHNN; CDR2 reads SYGVQD (reference sequence).

The rearrangement uses TRBV2 and TRBJ2-1; D not certain. The V gene lost 1 base and the J gene lost 3 bases, with 4 bases spanning the gap. The CDR3 is 13 amino acids. CDR1 and CDR2 from the germline V gene are SNHLY and FYNNEI. CDR3 amino acids: CASSEGGYNEQFF. DNA for the CDR3: TGTGCCAGCAGTGAAGGCGGCTACAATGAGCAGTTCTTC.

The chain links TRBV7-9 to TRBJ2-1; 8 bases fit TRBD2. V shed 5 bases and J 0 bases; nucleotides not matched to a gene: 12. The CDR3 is 18 residues long. Looked up from germline, CDR1 is SEHNR and CDR2 is FQNEAQ (reference sequence). The DNA for the CDR3 is TGTGCCAGCAGCGGGCAAAAAGCGGGGGCCCCCTCCTACAATGAGCAGTTCTTC. It codes for CASSGQKAGAPSYNEQFF. Complete variable domain (other parts from reference TRBV7-9 and TRBJ2-1): DTGVSQNPRHKITKRGQNVTFRCDPISEHNRLYWYRQTLGQGPEFLTYFQNEAQLEKSRLLSDRFSAERPKGSFSTLEIQRTEQGDSAMYLCASSGQKAGAPSYNEQFFGPGTRLTVL.

This clone came up once. Compared with germline, one end of the junction differs, possibly owing to a read error. V usage is TRBV5-6 and J usage is TRBJ2-7, with 7 bases fitting TRBD2. Germline lookup yields CDR1 SGHDT and CDR2 YYEEEE. The CDR3 is made up of 12 amino acids. This chain's CDR3 is CASSLGLAQVNF. CDR3 nucleotide sequence: TGTGCCAGCAGCTTGGGACTAGCCCAGGTCAACTTC.

The J gene is TRBJ2-2, the V gene TRBV10-2; 7 nucleotides line up with TRBD2. The CDR3 has 14 residues. The V and J ends lost 6 bases and 0 bases, in that order; junction bases with no gene match: 1. Germline CDR1 reads WSHSY; CDR2 reads SAAADI. This CDR3 reads CASRAGPNTGELFF. The CDR3 DNA reads as TGCGCCAGCAGAGCGGGGCCGAACACCGGGGAGCTGTTTTTT.